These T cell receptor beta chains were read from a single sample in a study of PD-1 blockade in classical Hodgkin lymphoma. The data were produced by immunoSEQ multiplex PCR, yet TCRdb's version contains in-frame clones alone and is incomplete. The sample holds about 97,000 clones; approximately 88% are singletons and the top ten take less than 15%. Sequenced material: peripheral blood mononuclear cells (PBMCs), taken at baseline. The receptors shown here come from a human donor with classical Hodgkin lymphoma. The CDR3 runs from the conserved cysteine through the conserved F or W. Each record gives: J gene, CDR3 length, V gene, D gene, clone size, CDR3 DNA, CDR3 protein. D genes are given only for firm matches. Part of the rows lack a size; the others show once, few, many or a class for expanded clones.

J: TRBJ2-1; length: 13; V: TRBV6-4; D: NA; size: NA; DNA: TGTGCCAGCAGTGCTCTACCTTTCGGTGAGCAGTTCTTC; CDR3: CASSALPFGEQFF
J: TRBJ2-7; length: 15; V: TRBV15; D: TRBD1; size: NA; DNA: TGTGCCACCAGCAGAGCCGGGACAGGGGGTGAGGAGCAGTACTTC; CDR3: CATSRAGTGGEEQYF
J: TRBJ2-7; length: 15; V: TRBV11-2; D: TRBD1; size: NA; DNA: TGTGCCAGCAGCTCCACCCCGGGACAGGGATACGAGCAGTACTTC; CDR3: CASSSTPGQGYEQYF
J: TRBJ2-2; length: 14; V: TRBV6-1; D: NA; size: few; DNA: TGTGCCAGCCCCGGGACCGCGAACACCGGGGAGCTGTTTTTT; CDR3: CASPGTANTGELFF
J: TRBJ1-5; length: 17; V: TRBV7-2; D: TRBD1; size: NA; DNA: TGTGCCAGCAGTCCCGGGACAGGGGGCTCATTCAGTCAGCCCCAGCATTTT; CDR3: CASSPGTGGSFSQPQHF
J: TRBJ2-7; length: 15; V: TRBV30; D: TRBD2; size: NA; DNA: TGTGCCTGGAGACCCATTAGCGGGAAGGATTACGAGCAGTACTTC; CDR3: CAWRPISGKDYEQYF
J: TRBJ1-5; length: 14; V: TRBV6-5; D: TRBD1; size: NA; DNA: TGTGCCAGCAGTTTTACAGGGGATAGTCAGCCCCAGCATTTT; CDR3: CASSFTGDSQPQHF
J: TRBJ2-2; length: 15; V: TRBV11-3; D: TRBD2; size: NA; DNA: TGTGCCAGCAGCCTGGGACTAGCGGGAACCGGGGAGCTGTTTTTT; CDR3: CASSLGLAGTGELFF
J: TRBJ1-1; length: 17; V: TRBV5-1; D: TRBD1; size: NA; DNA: TGCGCCAGCAGCTTGGCGACAGGGGGCCTTGTGGCGACTGAAGCTTTCTTT; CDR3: CASSLATGGLVATEAFF
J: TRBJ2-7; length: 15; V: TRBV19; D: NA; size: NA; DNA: TGTGCCAGTAGTAGTTTATATTCCGGGTCCTACGAGCAGTACTTC; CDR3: CASSSLYSGSYEQYF
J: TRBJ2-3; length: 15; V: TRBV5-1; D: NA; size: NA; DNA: TGCGCCAGCAGCTGGGGCGGAGGGGGCACAGATACGCAGTATTTT; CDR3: CASSWGGGGTDTQYF
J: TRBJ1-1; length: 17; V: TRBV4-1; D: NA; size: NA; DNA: TGCGCCAGCAGCCAAGATTGGGGGCGGCCCGGAGAAACTGAAGCTTTCTTT; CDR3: CASSQDWGRPGETEAFF
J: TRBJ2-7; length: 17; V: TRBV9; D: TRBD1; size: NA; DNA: TGTGCCAGCAGCGGAAAGAGACAGGGGAGCTACTTAGACGAGCAGTACTTC; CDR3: CASSGKRQGSYLDEQYF
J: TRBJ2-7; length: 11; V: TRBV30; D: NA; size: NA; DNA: TGTGCCTGGAGTGTAGGTTACGAGCAGTACTTC; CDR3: CAWSVGYEQYF
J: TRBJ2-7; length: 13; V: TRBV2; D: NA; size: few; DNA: TGTGCCAGCACCAAGAACCCTGCTGACGAGCAGTACTTC; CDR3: CASTKNPADEQYF
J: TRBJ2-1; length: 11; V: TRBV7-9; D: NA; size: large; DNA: TGTGCCAGCAATAACGGACCGGAGCAGTTCTTC; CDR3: CASNNGPEQFF
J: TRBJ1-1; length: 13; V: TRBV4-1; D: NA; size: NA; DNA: TGCGCCAGCCGGGCAGGGATGAACACTGAAGCTTTCTTT; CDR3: CASRAGMNTEAFF
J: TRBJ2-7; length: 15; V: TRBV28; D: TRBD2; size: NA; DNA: TGTGCCAGCAGCCCCAGGACTAGCCGGACCTACGAGCAGTACTTC; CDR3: CASSPRTSRTYEQYF
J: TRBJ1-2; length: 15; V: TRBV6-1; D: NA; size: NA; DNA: TGTGCCAGCAGTGAAGGCAGGGCCCGTAACTATGGCTACACCTTC; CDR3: CASSEGRARNYGYTF
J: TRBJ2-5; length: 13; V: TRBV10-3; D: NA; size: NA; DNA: TGTGCCATCAGTGAAGGTGCGGATGGGACCCAGTACTTC; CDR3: CAISEGADGTQYF
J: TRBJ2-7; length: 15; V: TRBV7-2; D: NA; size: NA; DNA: TGTGCCAGCAGCCCTGGGGGTACCAGCTCCTACGAGCAGTACTTC; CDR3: CASSPGGTSSYEQYF
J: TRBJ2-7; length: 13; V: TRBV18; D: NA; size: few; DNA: TGTGCCAGCTCACCACGGCGGGGTTACGAGCAGTACTTC; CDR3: CASSPRRGYEQYF
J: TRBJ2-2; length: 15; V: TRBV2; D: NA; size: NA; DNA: TGTGCCAGCTCCCAATTGGCCCAGGGCTCCGGGGAGCTGTTTTTT; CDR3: CASSQLAQGSGELFF
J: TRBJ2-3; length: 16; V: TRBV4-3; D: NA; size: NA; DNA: TGCGCCAGCAGCCAAGAACTCGGGGCCGGGGCAGATACGCAGTATTTT; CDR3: CASSQELGAGADTQYF
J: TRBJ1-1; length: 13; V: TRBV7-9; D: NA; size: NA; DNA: TGTGCCAGCAGCTTACGTGAGAACACTGAAGCTTTCTTT; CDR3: CASSLRENTEAFF
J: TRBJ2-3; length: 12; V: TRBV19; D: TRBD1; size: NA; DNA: TGTGCCAGTGGGACAGGCCCCGGTACGCAGTATTTT; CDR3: CASGTGPGTQYF
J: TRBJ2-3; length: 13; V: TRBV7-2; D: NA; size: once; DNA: TGTGCCAGCAGCTTAGCAAACCCCGAGGCGCAGTATTTT; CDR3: CASSLANPEAQYF
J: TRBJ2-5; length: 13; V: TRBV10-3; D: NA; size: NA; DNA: TGTGCCATCAGCTTCCTACTACAAGAGACCCAGTACTTC; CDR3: CAISFLLQETQYF
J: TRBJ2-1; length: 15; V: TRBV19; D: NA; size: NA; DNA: TGTGCCAGTAGTATAGCGGAGAGCTCCTACAATGAGCAGTTCTTC; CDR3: CASSIAESSYNEQFF
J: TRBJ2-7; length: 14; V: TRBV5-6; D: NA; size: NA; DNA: TGTGCCAGCAGCTTGGTGGACAGAACCTACGAGCAGTACTTC; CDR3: CASSLVDRTYEQYF
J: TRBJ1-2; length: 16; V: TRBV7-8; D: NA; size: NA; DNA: TGTGCCAGCAGCGCCAACCCGGACGGCGGATTGTATGGCTACACCTTC; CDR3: CASSANPDGGLYGYTF
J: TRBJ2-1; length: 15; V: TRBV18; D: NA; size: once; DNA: TGTGCCAGCTCACCACGCAGGGTAGCCTACAATGAGCAGTTCTTC; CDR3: CASSPRRVAYNEQFF
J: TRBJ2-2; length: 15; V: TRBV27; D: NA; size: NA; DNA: TGTGCCAGCAGTTTCAGGGGTAGGGACACCGGGGAGCTGTTTTTT; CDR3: CASSFRGRDTGELFF
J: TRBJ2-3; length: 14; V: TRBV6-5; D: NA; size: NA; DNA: TGTGCCAGCAGTAAGACGGGTAGCACAGATACGCAGTATTTT; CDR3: CASSKTGSTDTQYF
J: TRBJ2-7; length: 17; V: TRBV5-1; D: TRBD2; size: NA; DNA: TGCGCCAGCAGCTTGGCCCCTACTGGCGGGAGATCCTACGAGCAGTACTTC; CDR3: CASSLAPTGGRSYEQYF
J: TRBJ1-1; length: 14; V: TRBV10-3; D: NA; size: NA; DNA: TGTGCCACCAATATCAGGGGACTTAACACTGAAGCTTTCTTT; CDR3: CATNIRGLNTEAFF
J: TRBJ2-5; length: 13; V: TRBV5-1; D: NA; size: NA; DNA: TGCGCCAGCAAACCAGGGAACCAAGAGACCCAGTACTTC; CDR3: CASKPGNQETQYF
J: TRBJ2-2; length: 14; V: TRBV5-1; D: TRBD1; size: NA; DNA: TGCGCCAGCAGCTCGGGAACAGGGGCCGGGGAGCTGTTTTTT; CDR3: CASSSGTGAGELFF
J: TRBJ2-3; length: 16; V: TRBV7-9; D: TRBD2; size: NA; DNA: TGTGCCAGCAGCTTAGAAGCGGGAGGATCAGGAGATACGCAGTATTTT; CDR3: CASSLEAGGSGDTQYF
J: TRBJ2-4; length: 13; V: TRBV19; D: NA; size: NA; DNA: TGTGCCAGCCGCACTGGGGGGGGCTACATTCAGTACTTC; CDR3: CASRTGGGYIQYF
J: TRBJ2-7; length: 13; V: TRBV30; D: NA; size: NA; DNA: TGTGCCTGGGGGAGGGGGCTATCGTACGAGCAGTACTTC; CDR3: CAWGRGLSYEQYF
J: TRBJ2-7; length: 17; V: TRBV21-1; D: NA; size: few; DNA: TGTGCCAGCAGCTCTATCCGGACAGCCAGCCTTTTCTACGAGCAGTACTTC; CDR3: CASSSIRTASLFYEQYF